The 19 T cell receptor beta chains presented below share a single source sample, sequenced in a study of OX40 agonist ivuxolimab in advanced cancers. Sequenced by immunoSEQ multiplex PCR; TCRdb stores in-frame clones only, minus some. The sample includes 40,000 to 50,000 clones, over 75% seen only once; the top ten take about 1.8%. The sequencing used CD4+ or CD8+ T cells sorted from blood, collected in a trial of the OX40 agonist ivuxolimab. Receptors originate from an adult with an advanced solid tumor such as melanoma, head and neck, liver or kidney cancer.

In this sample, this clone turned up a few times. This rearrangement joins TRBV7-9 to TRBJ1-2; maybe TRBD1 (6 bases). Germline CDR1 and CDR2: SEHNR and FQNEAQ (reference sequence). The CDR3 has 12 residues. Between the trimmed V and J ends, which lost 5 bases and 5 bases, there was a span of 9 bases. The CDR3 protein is CASSPGQYGYTF. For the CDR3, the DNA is TGTGCCAGCAGCCCCGGACAGTATGGCTACACCTTC. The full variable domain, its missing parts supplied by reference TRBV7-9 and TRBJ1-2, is DTGVSQNPRHKITKRGQNVTFRCDPISEHNRLYWYRQTLGQGPEFLTYFQNEAQLEKSRLLSDRFSAERPKGSFSTLEIQRTEQGDSAMYLCASSPGQYGYTFGSGTRLTVV.

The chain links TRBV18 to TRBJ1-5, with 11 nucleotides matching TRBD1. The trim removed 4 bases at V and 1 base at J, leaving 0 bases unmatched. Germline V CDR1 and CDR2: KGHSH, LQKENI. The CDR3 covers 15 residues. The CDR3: CASSRDRGSNQPQHF. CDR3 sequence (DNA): TGTGCCAGCTCACGGGACAGGGGGAGCAATCAGCCCCAGCATTTT.

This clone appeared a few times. The CDR3, as DNA: TGTGCCAGCAGCTTAGCGCGGCAGGCGGATACGCAGTATTTT. This sequence encodes CASSLARQADTQYF. The V and J genes are TRBV7-2 and TRBJ2-3, with D uncertain. The CDR3 covers 14 residues. Germline assignment: CDR1 SGHTA and CDR2 FQGNSA. Trimming took off 0 bases at V and 6 bases at J, with 10 bases between the two ends.

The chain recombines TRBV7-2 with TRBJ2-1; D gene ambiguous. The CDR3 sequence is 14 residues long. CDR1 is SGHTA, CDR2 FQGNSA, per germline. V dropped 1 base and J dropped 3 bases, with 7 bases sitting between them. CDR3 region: CASSLVPVYNEQFF. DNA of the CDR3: TGTGCCAGCAGCTTAGTACCAGTCTACAATGAGCAGTTCTTC.

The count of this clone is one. The CDR3 loop reads CASSERRNTEAFF. The CDR3 DNA reads as TGTGCCAGCAGTGAACGCAGAAACACTGAAGCTTTCTTT. The V call is TRBV2, the J call TRBJ1-1; D is undetermined. The germline CDR1 and CDR2 sequences are SNHLY and FYNNEI. V was cut by 2 bases and J by 2 bases, with 6 bases left in between. The CDR3 loop spans 13 amino acids.

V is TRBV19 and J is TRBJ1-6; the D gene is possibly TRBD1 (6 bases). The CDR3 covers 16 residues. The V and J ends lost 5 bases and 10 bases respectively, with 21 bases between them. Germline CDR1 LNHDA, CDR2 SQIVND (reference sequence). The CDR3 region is CASSEAGASSRSPLHF. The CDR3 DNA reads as TGTGCCAGTAGTGAAGCGGGGGCGTCCTCGCGGTCACCCCTCCACTTT.

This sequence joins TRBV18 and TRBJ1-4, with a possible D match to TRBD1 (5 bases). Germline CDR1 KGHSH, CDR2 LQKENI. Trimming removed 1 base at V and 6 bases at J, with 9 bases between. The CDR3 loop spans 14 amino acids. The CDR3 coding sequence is TGTGCCAGCTCACCACAGGGGCAGGATGAAAAACTGTTTTTT. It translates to CASSPQGQDEKLFF.

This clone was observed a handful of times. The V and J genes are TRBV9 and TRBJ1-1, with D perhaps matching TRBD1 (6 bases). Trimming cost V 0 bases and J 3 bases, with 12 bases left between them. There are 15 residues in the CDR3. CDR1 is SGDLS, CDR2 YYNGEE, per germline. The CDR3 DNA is TGTGCCAGCAGCGTAGAGGAGGGGGAAGACACTGAAGCTTTCTTT. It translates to CASSVEEGEDTEAFF.

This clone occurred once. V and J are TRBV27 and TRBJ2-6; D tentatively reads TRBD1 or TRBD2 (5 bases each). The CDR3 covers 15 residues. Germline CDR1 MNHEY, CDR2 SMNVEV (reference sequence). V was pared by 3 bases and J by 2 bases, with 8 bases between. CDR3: CASSFLGAGANVLTF. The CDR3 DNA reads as TGTGCCAGCAGTTTTCTGGGGGCTGGGGCCAACGTCCTGACTTTC.

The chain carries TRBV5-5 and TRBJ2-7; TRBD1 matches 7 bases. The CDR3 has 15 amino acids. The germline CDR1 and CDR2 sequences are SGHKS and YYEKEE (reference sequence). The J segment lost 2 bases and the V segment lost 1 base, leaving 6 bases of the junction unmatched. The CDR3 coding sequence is TGTGCCAGCAGCTTGACCGGGGACAGCACCTACGAGCAGTACTTC. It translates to CASSLTGDSTYEQYF.

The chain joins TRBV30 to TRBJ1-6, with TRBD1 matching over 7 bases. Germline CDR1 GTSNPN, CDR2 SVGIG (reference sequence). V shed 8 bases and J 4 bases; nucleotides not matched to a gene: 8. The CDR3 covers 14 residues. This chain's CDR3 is CATPTRGYNSPLHF. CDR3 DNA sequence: TGTGCCACACCGACCAGGGGGTATAATTCACCCCTCCACTTT. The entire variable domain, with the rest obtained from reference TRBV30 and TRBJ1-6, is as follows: SQTIHQWPATLVQPVGSPLSLECTVEGTSNPNLYWYRQAAGRGLQLLFYSVGIGQISSEVPQNLSASRPQDRQFILSSKKLLLSDSGFYLCATPTRGYNSPLHFGNGTRLTVT.

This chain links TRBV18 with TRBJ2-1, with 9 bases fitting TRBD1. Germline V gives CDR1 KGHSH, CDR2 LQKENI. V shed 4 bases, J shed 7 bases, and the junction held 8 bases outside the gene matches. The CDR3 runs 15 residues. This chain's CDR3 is CASSLGQGTMNEQFF. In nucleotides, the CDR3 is TGTGCCAGCTCACTTGGACAGGGGACGATGAATGAGCAGTTCTTC.

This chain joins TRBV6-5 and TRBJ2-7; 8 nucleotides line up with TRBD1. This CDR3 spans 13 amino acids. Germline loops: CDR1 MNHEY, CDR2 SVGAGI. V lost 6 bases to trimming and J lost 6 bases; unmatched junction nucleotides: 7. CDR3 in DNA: TGTGCCAGCAGCCCTGACAGGGGTGGCGAGCAGTACTTC. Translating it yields CASSPDRGGEQYF.

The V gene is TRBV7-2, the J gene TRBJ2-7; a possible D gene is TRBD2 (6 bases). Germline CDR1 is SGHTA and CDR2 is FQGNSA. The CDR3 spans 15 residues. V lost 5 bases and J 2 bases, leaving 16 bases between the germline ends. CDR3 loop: CASSLKTGDPYEQYF. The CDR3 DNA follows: TGTGCCAGCAGCCTGAAGACGGGAGACCCCTACGAGCAGTACTTC.

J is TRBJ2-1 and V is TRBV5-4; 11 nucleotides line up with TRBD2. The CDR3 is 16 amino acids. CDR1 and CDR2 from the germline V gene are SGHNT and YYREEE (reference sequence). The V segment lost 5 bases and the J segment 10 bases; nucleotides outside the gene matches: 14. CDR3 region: CASSLDGLAGGKEQFF. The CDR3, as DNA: TGTGCCAGCAGTCTAGACGGGCTAGCGGGGGGAAAAGAGCAGTTCTTC.

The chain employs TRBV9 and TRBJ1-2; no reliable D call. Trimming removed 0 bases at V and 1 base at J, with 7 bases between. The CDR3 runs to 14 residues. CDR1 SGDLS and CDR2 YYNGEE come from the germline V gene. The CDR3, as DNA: TGTGCCAGCAGCGTAGGACTGAGTAACTATGGCTACACCTTC. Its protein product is CASSVGLSNYGYTF.

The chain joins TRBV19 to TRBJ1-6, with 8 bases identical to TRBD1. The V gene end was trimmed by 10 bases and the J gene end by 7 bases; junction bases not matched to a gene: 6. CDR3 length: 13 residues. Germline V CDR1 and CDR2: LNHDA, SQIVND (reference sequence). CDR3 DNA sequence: TGTGCCATTGGACAGGGAGGCAATTCACCCCTCCACTTT. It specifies CAIGQGGNSPLHF. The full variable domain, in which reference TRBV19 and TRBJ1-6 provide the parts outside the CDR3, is DGGITQSPKYLFRKEGQNVTLSCEQNLNHDAMYWYRQDPGQGLRLIYYSQIVNDFQKGDIAEGYSVSREKKESFPLTVTSAQKNPTAFYLCAIGQGGNSPLHFGNGTRLTVT.

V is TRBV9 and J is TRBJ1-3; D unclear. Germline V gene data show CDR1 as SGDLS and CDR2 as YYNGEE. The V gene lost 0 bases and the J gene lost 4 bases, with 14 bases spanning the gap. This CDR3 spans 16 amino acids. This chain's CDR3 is CASSVGFPYLGNTIYF. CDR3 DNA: TGTGCCAGCAGCGTAGGGTTCCCTTACCTCGGAAACACCATATATTTT.

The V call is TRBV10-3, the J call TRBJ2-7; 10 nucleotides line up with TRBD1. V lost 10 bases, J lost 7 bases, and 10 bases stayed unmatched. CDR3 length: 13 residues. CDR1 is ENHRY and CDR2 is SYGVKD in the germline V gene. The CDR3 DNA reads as TGTGCCACTCATTGGGACAGGGGAAGAGAGCAGTACTTC. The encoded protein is CATHWDRGREQYF.